This TCR beta chain was observed in a study of T cells expressing NK-cell markers. In the study overall: It was from sorted CD3+CD56+NKG2C+, CD3+CD56+NKG2C- and CD3+CD56-NKG2C+ T cells that TCR beta repertoires came. The eight sequenced donors comprised seven who were HCMV-seropositive and one who was seronegative.

Per germline, CDR1 MNHNY and CDR2 SVGAGI (reference sequence). This CDR3 spans 13 amino acids. TCRdb reprocessed the 5' RACE reads and stores each CDR3 protein as one record, lacking DNA. The specimen's table records about 190,000 distinct CDR3 sequences. Sequenced material: blood T cells: a sorted CD56 or NKG2C T cell subset, CD4+ or CD8+ T cells, or bulk PBMC T cells (not recorded which). This sequence joins TRBV6-6 and TRBJ1-2; there is no DNA to check the TCRdb D call of TRBD1. This TCR derives from a man aged 18-70 years in good health. The CDR3 sequence: CASSPAGVYGYTF.